This T cell receptor beta chain derives from a study of CD8 T cells in ankylosing spondylitis. This clonotype was seen a few times. Its antigen is as yet unknown. V lost 5 bases and J lost 4; bases outside the gene matches: 6. The CDR3 totals 15 residues. Per germline, CDR1 DFQATT and CDR2 SNEGSKA (reference sequence). Study observations and caveats: From matched ankylosing spondylitis synovial fluid, disease-linked clones were reportedly recovered at significantly enriched levels. A motif of eight or nine highly homologous TCR beta variants was seen as apparently characteristic of ankylosing spondylitis blood. Disease-linked clones were CD8+ and relatively rare in peripheral blood. Prior literature has documented some motif variants in synovial fluid and blood from reactive arthritis.

Generation of TCR beta libraries employed quantitative 5'-RACE incorporating molecular barcodes. Via MiXCR, TCRdb re-called the 5' RACE reads, giving one row per CDR3 protein. This table has more than 650,000 distinct CDR3 sequences, 12% appearing once. This receptor was taken from a male donor with ankylosing spondylitis. The sequenced material came from blood, either unsorted or a sorted T cell fraction (not recorded which). The chain has TRBV20-1 and TRBJ2-2; 11 bases match TRBD2. The CDR3 DNA sequence: TGCAGTGCTTCCCATAGCGGGAGGGGCACCGGGGAGCTGTTTTTT. Translated, it gives CSASHSGRGTGELFF.